This section outlines one TCR beta chain sequence together with its context. Its cognate antigen is unknown. The donors, nominally healthy at sampling, likely had unrecorded immune exposures. This CDR3 is built from 15 residues. Germline V gene sequence: CDR1 MNHNY, CDR2 SVGAGI (reference sequence). Trimming cost V 10 bases and J 1 base, with 20 bases left between them. The data derive from a study of cytomegalovirus exposure and HLA in healthy donors. Study findings and constraints: With high specificity and sensitivity, the classifier reportedly diagnosed cytomegalovirus status. The number of N-insertions in an Asian-associated ancestry cluster was reportedly below the 666-donor mean in a later analysis.

A multiplex PCR was run with 60 Vbeta primers and 13 Jbeta primers. TCRdb's copy holds only in-frame clones and misses some; the assay was immunoSEQ multiplex PCR. The sample has more than 110,000 clones, roughly 80% seen once. The gene calls are TRBV6-6 and TRBJ2-7; tentative D call: TRBD2 (5 bases). Sequencing used PBMCs. This sequence originates from a female donor in good health and CMV-seronegative. CDR3 sequence reads: CATRLRPSSSYEQYF. For the CDR3, the DNA is TGTGCCACCCGCCTCCGGCCTAGCTCATCCTACGAGCAGTACTTC.